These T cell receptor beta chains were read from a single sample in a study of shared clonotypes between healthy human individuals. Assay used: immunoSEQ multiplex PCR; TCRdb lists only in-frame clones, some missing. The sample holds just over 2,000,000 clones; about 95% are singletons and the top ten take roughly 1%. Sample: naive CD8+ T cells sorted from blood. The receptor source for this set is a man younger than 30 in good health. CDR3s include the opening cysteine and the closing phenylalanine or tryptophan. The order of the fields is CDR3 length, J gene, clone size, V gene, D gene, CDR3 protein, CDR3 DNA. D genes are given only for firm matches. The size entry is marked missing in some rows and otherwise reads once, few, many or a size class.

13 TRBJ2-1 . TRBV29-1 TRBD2 CSGRTSGGIKQLF TGCAGCGGACGGACTAGCGGGGGGATAAAGCAGCTCTTC
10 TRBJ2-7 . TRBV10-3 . CAISDGEQYF TGTGCCATCAGTGACGGCGAGCAGTACTTC
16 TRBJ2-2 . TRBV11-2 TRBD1 CASSLDRAGGTGELFF TGTGCCAGCAGCTTAGATCGGGCAGGGGGAACCGGGGAGCTGTTTTTT
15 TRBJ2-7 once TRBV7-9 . CASSLGVRGNYEQYF TGTGCCAGCAGCTTAGGTGTACGAGGGAACTACGAGCAGTACTTC
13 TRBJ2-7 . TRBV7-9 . CASSYPEGDEQYF TGTGCCAGCAGCTACCCCGAAGGGGACGAGCAGTACTTC
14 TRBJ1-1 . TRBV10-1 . CASSEFQGRTEAFF TGCGCCAGCAGTGAGTTCCAGGGTCGCACTGAAGCTTTCTTT
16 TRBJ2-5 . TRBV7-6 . CASSPWAGTDEETQYF TGTGCCAGCAGCCCTTGGGCGGGGACGGATGAAGAGACCCAGTACTTC
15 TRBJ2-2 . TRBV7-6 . CASSSPLASTGELFF TGTGCCAGCAGCTCCCCCCTAGCGAGCACCGGGGAGCTGTTTTTT
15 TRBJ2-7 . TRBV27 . CASSPQGAGAYEQYF TGTGCCAGCAGTCCACAGGGAGCGGGCGCCTACGAGCAGTACTTC
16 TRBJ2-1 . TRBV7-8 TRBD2 CASSSGLAELIREQFF TGTGCCAGCAGCTCGGGACTAGCGGAACTCATCCGTGAGCAGTTCTTC
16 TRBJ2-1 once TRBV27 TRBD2 CASSYQAGEFIDEQFF TGTGCCAGCAGTTACCAAGCGGGAGAGTTTATCGATGAGCAGTTCTTC
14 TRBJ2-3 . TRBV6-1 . CASMGHLRPDTQYF TGTGCCAGCATGGGACACCTACGCCCAGATACGCAGTATTTT
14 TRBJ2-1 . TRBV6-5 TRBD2 CASSYGLAGTEQFF TGTGCCAGCAGTTACGGACTAGCGGGAACTGAGCAGTTCTTC
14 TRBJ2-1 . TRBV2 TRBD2 CASSASGGAYEQFF TGTGCCAGCAGTGCAAGCGGGGGGGCCTATGAGCAGTTCTTC
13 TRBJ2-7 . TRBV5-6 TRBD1 CASSSTGGYEQYF TGTGCCAGCAGCTCGACAGGGGGGTACGAGCAGTACTTC
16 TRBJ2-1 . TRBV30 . CAWGPSAGIPANEQFF TGTGCCTGGGGACCTTCCGCCGGGATCCCCGCCAATGAGCAGTTCTTC
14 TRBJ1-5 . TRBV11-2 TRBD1 CASSLTGGNQPQHF TGTGCCAGCAGCTTAACAGGGGGCAATCAGCCCCAGCATTTT
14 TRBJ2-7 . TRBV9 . CASSVTIQGGEQYF TGTGCCAGCAGCGTTACCATACAGGGAGGCGAGCAGTACTTC
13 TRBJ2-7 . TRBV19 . CASSARVTYEQYF TGTGCCAGTAGTGCGAGGGTAACCTACGAGCAGTACTTC
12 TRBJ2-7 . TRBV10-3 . CAIRGGGGEQYF TGTGCCATCAGAGGAGGGGGCGGCGAGCAGTACTTC
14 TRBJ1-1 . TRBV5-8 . CASSLYTGQTEAFF TGTGCCAGCAGCTTGTATACAGGGCAAACTGAAGCTTTCTTT
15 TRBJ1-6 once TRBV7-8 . CASSRYLDGDSPLHF TGTGCCAGCAGCCGTTATCTTGACGGGGATTCACCCCTCCACTTT